The T cell receptor beta chain under discussion was sequenced for a study of T cells after yellow fever vaccination. Many counts were recorded for this clonotype. The antigen is not known. Study findings and constraints: Just a small share of clonotypes turned up in the CD4 compartment as well as the CD8 compartment.

A single record per CDR3 protein comes from TCRdb applying MiXCR to the 5' RACE reads. In the table there are 65,000 to 70,000 distinct CDR3 sequences, 4.5% to 7.5% of which are singletons. The CDR3 is 19 residues long. Germline-derived CDR1 and CDR2 are SNHLY and FYNNEI. The V gene end was trimmed by 9 bases and the J gene end by 1 base; junction bases not matched to a gene: 16. Source: CD4+ T cells sorted from PBMCs, taken about 2 weeks after the first yellow fever vaccination. The chain couples TRBV2 to TRBJ2-1; 12 bases map to TRBD2. The TCR originated in a man between 18 and 35 years old who received the YFV17D yellow fever vaccine. The CDR3 DNA is TGTGCCAGTTGCCCCCCAACGACTAGCGGGGGCCCTTCCTACAATGAGCAGTTCTTC. It encodes CASCPPTTSGGPSYNEQFF. Using reference TRBV2 and TRBJ2-1 for the parts outside the CDR3, the full variable domain is EPEVTQTPSHQVTQMGQEVILRCVPISNHLYFYWYRQILGQKVEFLVSFYNNEISEKSEIFDDQFSVERPDGSNFTLKIRSTKLEDSAMYFCASCPPTTSGGPSYNEQFFGPGTRLTVL.